This TCR beta chain was recovered during a study of blood T cell repertoires in COVID-19 (dated by TCRdb to 2019 to 2021). Turning to the overall study: Collaborator samples came from the United States, Italy and Spain and covered acute and convalescent phases of COVID-19. Deeply sampled blood TCRbeta repertoires from subjects exposed to, actively infected with, or recovered from COVID-19 were included in the dataset. Nearly every sample came with metadata listing a de-identified subject ID, COVID-19 status, age in years and sex. Where available, HLA class I and class II types were obtained from metadata supplied by the sample provider rather than from assay-based typing. The samples were drawn from the first 160 participants of the ongoing ImmuneRACE study and from more than 1,000 subjects provided by 6 global collaborators. The repertoires were made available in a free public database intended to serve as a resource for research on the immune response to SARS-CoV-2. The material from the prospective study consisted of cDNA or gDNA derived from T cells, B-cell-depleted T cells, or PBMCs.

Broader findings and caveats from the paper: How much clinical and demographic metadata was included differed by source and by participant, and the metadata was provided uncurated.

The CDR3 covers 13 residues, taking in both the cysteine and the phenylalanine. Only the CDR3 DNA stays, 39 bases, in frame from base 1. As encoded in the germline V gene, CDR1 is MNHEY while CDR2 is SVGAGI. Trimmed from V: 7 bases; trimmed from J: 4 bases; junction bases lacking a gene match: 4. The immunoSEQ Assay, a bias-controlled multiplex PCR, was used to amplify TCRbeta CDR3 regions from genomic DNA. As for the original processing: Nucleated cell counts per sample were estimated from amplification of reference gene primers within the assay. To quantify the absolute abundance of each unique TCRbeta CDR3 rearrangement, sequence reads were collapsed and filtered. For each sample, productive Simpson clonality was calculated as the square root of Simpson's diversity index across productive rearrangements. This is the immuneACCESS table as TCRdb keeps it, with only in-frame sequences that have V and J called. A part of the clones is gone; compared with another copy, unresolved V genes explain less than half, and the rest is unexplained. The DNA was the basis for D and trimming; V, J and clone size are from that table. This sample gives roughly 230,000 clones in total; approximately 82% of them show up just once. The ten largest clones represent around 7.9% of the sample.

Each collaborating institution followed its own protocols to collect whole blood in K2EDTA tubes. For TCRbeta analysis, collaborator samples were shipped as frozen whole blood, as isolated PBMCs, or as DNA extracted from either sample type. On this clone: The antigen it binds to is not known. No per-base quality is available; no much larger clone lies one base away.

The sequence derives from a man in his forties with active or convalescent COVID-19. The sequence links TRBV6-5 to TRBJ2-1, with 7 bases matching TRBD2. Sequencing was carried out using peripheral blood. The DNA is TGTGCCAGCACCCCTAGCGGATACAATGAGCAGTTCTTC. Translated, this gives CASTPSGYNEQFF.